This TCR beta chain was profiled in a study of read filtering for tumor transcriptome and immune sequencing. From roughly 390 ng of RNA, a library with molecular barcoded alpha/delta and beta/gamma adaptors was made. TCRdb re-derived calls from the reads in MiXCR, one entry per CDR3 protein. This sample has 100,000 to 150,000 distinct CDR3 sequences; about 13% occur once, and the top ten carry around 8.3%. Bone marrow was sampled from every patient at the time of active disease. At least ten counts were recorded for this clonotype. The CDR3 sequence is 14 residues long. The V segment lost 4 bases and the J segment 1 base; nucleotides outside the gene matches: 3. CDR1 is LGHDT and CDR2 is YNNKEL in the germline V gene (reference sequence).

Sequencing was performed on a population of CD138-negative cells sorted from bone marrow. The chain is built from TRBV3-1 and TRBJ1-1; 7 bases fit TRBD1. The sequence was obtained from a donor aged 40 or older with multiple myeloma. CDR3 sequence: CASSRGQPNTEAFF. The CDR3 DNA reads TGTGCCAGCAGCCGGGGACAGCCGAACACTGAAGCTTTCTTT.